The 31 T cell receptor beta chains given below trace back to one sample, sequenced in a study of T-cell memory formation after mild COVID-19. TCRdb itself ran the 5' RACE reads through MiXCR, one entry per CDR3 protein. The sample yields a few hundred thousand distinct CDR3 sequences, around a sixth seen once. Sequencing input: PBMCs or a T cell subset sorted from them (not recorded which). Receptors originate from a man younger than 35 who had mild COVID-19 (a few samples of this study predate the infection). Cell type and time point are not known.

CDR3 sequence: CASSPDSFSYNEQFF. CDR3 coding DNA: TGTGCCAGCAGTCCGGACAGTTTCTCCTACAATGAGCAGTTCTTC. V usage is TRBV27 and J usage is TRBJ2-1; TRBD1 might be the D (6 bases). Germline V lookup: CDR1 MNHEY, CDR2 SMNVEV (reference sequence). V was trimmed by 5 bases and J by 0 bases, leaving 11 bases between them. The CDR3 runs 15 residues.

This clonotype was picked up a small number of times. This rearrangement joins TRBV5-5 to TRBJ2-3, with a possible D match to TRBD1 (5 bases). Germline CDR1 SGHKS, CDR2 YYEKEE (reference sequence). This CDR3 has 16 residues. Trimming pared 1 base from V and 4 bases from J, leaving 16 bases between. The CDR3 DNA sequence: TGTGCCAGCAGCTTGACGGCAGGGTACGGTGCAGATACGCAGTATTTT. Translation gives CASSLTAGYGADTQYF.

This clonotype was picked up a small number of times. This chain joins TRBV5-1 and TRBJ1-1, with D unresolved. Looked up from germline, CDR1 is SGHRS and CDR2 is YFSETQ. The V end was cut by 0 bases, the J end by 4 bases, with 7 bases between. The CDR3 consists of 13 residues. This chain's CDR3 is CASSLVGSTEAFF. The DNA of the CDR3 is TGCGCCAGCAGCTTGGTAGGGAGCACTGAAGCTTTCTTT.

The CDR3: CASRGLAGLNEQFF. The CDR3 nucleotides are TGCGCCAGCAGGGGACTAGCGGGGCTCAATGAGCAGTTCTTC. The chain has TRBV4-1 and TRBJ2-1; the match to TRBD2 covers 13 bases. V gave up 6 bases and J gave up 6 bases; unmatched junction bases: 2. The CDR3 spans 14 residues. Germline values: CDR1 MGHRA, CDR2 YSYEKL.

This chain links TRBV4-1 with TRBJ1-1, with TRBD1 matching over 7 bases. The CDR3 is 14 residues long. J gave up 8 bases and V 4 bases, and 10 bases lay outside the gene matches. The germline V gene has CDR1 MGHRA and CDR2 YSYEKL. The CDR3 sequence: CASSPPVRDREAFF. In DNA, the CDR3 is TGCGCCAGCAGCCCCCCCGTAAGGGACAGAGAAGCTTTCTTT.

This clonotype has more than one count but fewer than ten. CDR3 residues: CASSQGGRGQSPLHF. CDR3 coding DNA: TGCGCCAGCAGCCAGGGGGGCAGGGGGCAATCACCCCTCCACTTT. The chain has TRBV4-3 and TRBJ1-6, with 8 nucleotides matching TRBD1. The CDR3 is 15 residues long. With 3 bases clipped from V and 10 bases from J, the junction kept 8 bases outside the gene matches. CDR1 is LGHNA and CDR2 is YSLEER in the germline V gene.

This clonotype was recorded a few times. The chain combines TRBV19 with TRBJ1-1; tentative D call: TRBD1 (5 bases). The CDR3 runs 15 residues. CDR1 and CDR2 (germline): LNHDA, SQIVND (reference sequence). Trimming removed 7 bases from V and 0 bases from J, with 15 bases in between. Here the CDR3 DNA reads TGTGCCAGTACCCCTATTCCAGGGTTGAACACTGAAGCTTTCTTT. Its translation: CASTPIPGLNTEAFF.

The table lists this clonotype with many counts. In nucleotides, the CDR3 is TGTGCCACCAGGGATCCAGGGGAGGGAGGCTACACCTTC. Protein product: CATRDPGEGGYTF. The chain joins TRBV24-1 to TRBJ1-2; D might be TRBD1 (6 bases). The CDR3 has 13 amino acids. The V and J ends lost 7 bases and 8 bases respectively, with 16 bases between them. Germline-derived CDR1 and CDR2 are KGHDR and SFDVKD.

V is TRBV6-2 or TRBV6-3 and J is TRBJ1-5; D gene uncertain. Trimming stripped 6 bases from V and 0 bases from J, with 27 bases between. Per the germline V gene, CDR1 is MNHEY and CDR2 is SVGEGT. The CDR3 has 20 amino acids. CDR3 in DNA: TGTGCCAGCAGCGCGAGGGATTGGGTTTCTGATGGCTATAGCAATCAGCCCCAGCATTTT. Protein product: CASSARDWVSDGYSNQPQHF.

DNA for the CDR3: TGTGCCAGCAGCCCCAATTCGGGACAGCTGTTCTCCTACGAGCAGTACTTC. This gives the protein CASSPNSGQLFSYEQYF. The rearrangement joins TRBV13 to TRBJ2-7; TRBD1 agrees at 7 bases. The CDR3 has 17 amino acids. V was pared by 5 bases and J by 0 bases, with 13 bases of the junction left unmatched. Germline lookup yields CDR1 PRHDT and CDR2 FYEKMQ (reference sequence).

The sample holds a few counts of this clonotype. This chain links TRBV5-1 with TRBJ2-3; D possibly corresponds to TRBD1 (5 bases). Germline CDR1 and CDR2: SGHRS and YFSETQ. V was shortened by 4 bases and J by 3 bases, with 12 bases between the two germline ends. The CDR3 length is 14 residues. The CDR3 bases are TGCGCCAGCAGCCCAGGGTTCGGTACAGATACGCAGTATTTT. Its protein is CASSPGFGTDTQYF.

J is TRBJ2-1 and V is TRBV6-2 or TRBV6-3; possible D gene TRBD2, 6 bases. With 2 bases removed from V and 6 bases from J, the gap between germline ends came to 17 bases. The CDR3 loop spans 16 amino acids. The germline V gene has CDR1 MNHEY and CDR2 SVGEGT. DNA of the CDR3: TGTGCCAGCAGTTACACGACGGGACTGCTCGCCAATGAGCAGTTCTTC. This gives the protein CASSYTTGLLANEQFF.

This clonotype was detected a few times. The V call is TRBV12-3 or TRBV12-4, the J call TRBJ2-5; TRBD1 or TRBD2 may be the D gene (6 bases each). The CDR3 contains 13 residues. Trimming removed 8 bases at V and 5 bases at J, with 15 bases between. The CDR3 DNA reads TGTGCCAGCTGGCTCTGGGGGGCTGAGACCCAGTACTTC. It translates to CASWLWGAETQYF.

CDR3 bases: TGCGCCAGCAGCCAGATGGGGATGTCACCCCTCCACTTT. It codes for CASSQMGMSPLHF. The chain is built from TRBV4-1 and TRBJ1-6; D ambiguous. The germline V and J ends were trimmed by 3 bases and 10 bases, with 10 bases remaining between them. Germline-derived CDR1 and CDR2 are MGHRA and YSYEKL. The CDR3 runs 13 residues.

This clonotype came up a few times. The V gene is TRBV3-1, the J gene TRBJ2-5; no firm D call. CDR1 and CDR2 from the germline V gene are LGHDT and YNNKEL (reference sequence). The length of the CDR3 is 13 residues. Trimming took 4 bases from V and 1 from J, leaving 7 bases between them. The CDR3 spells CASSPTLQETQYF. CDR3 DNA sequence: TGTGCCAGCAGCCCCACCCTCCAAGAGACCCAGTACTTC.

The chain recombines TRBV20-1 with TRBJ1-1; no firm D call. Per germline, CDR1 DFQATT and CDR2 SNEGSKA (reference sequence). Between the trimmed V and J ends, which lost 3 bases and 5 bases, there was a span of 19 bases. CDR3 size: 15 residues. The CDR3 sequence is CSARTEEVRSTEAFF. CDR3 bases: TGCAGTGCTAGGACCGAGGAGGTGCGGTCTACTGAAGCTTTCTTT.

A few counts support this clonotype. The V and J genes are TRBV27 and TRBJ2-5; D is undetermined. Germline V lookup: CDR1 MNHEY, CDR2 SMNVEV (reference sequence). This CDR3 has 14 amino acids. With 3 bases removed from V and 5 bases from J, the gap between germline ends came to 13 bases. The CDR3 nucleotides read TGTGCCAGCAGTTTGTCGCCGACGCGGGAGACCCAGTACTTC. This codes for CASSLSPTRETQYF.

V is TRBV5-1 and J is TRBJ2-5; 7 bases are a match to TRBD1. The CDR3 is 15 amino acids. The V and J ends lost 2 bases and 2 bases, in that order; junction bases with no gene match: 6. Germline CDR1 reads SGHRS; CDR2 reads YFSETQ. The CDR3: CASSLSPGQQETQYF. CDR3 in DNA: TGCGCCAGCAGCTTAAGTCCGGGACAGCAAGAGACCCAGTACTTC. The full variable domain, completed using reference TRBV5-1 and TRBJ2-5, is KAGVTQTPRYLIKTRGQQVTLSCSPISGHRSVSWYQQTPGQGLQFLFEYFSETQRNKGNFPGRFSGRQFSNSRSEMNVSTLELGDSALYLCASSLSPGQQETQYFGPGTRLLVL.

The CDR3: CASSPTGTRHNEQFF. In DNA form, the CDR3 reads TGTGCCAGCAGCCCTACCGGGACTAGACACAATGAGCAGTTCTTC. The rearrangement joins TRBV7-6 to TRBJ2-1, with 8 bases fitting TRBD2. CDR1 is SGHVS, CDR2 FNYEAQ, per germline. CDR3 length: 15 amino acids. The ends lost 5 bases at V and 5 bases at J; junction bases unmatched: 8. The full variable domain, with the rest looked up from reference TRBV7-6 and TRBJ2-1, is GAGVSQSPRYKVTKRGQDVALRCDPISGHVSLYWYRQALGQGPEFLTYFNYEAQQDKSGLPNDRFSAERPEGSISTLTIQRTEQRDSAMYRCASSPTGTRHNEQFFGPGTRLTVL.

This clonotype was picked up a small number of times. The chain combines TRBV7-3 with TRBJ2-1, with TRBD2 identical over 10 bases. The CDR3 loop spans 14 amino acids. The ends lost 5 bases at V and 6 bases at J; junction bases unmatched: 4. The germline V gene encodes CDR1 SGHTA and CDR2 FQGTGA. CDR3: CASSPGTSVNEQFF. The CDR3 DNA follows: TGTGCCAGCAGCCCGGGGACTAGCGTCAATGAGCAGTTCTTC.

This clonotype was observed many times. CDR3 in amino acids: CASSPTSGAGGPYEQFF. CDR3 nucleotides: TGTGCCAGCAGCCCAACCTCCGGGGCGGGGGGGCCCTATGAGCAGTTCTTC. The chain employs TRBV11-2 and TRBJ2-1, with TRBD2 identical over 9 bases. The germline CDR1 and CDR2 sequences are SGHAT and FQNNGV. CDR3 length: 17 amino acids. The V gene end was trimmed by 5 bases and the J gene end by 8 bases; junction bases not matched to a gene: 16.

This clonotype was detected a few times. V gene TRBV7-9 combines with J gene TRBJ1-1; no firm D call. V was clipped by 2 bases and J by 3 bases, with 13 bases between them. Per the germline V gene, CDR1 is SEHNR and CDR2 is FQNEAQ (reference sequence). The CDR3 sequence is 15 residues long. CDR3 DNA sequence: TGTGCCAGCAGCTTAACGGATTTTCTTGACACTGAAGCTTTCTTT. It codes for CASSLTDFLDTEAFF. Together with reference TRBV7-9 and TRBJ1-1, the CDR3 gives the full variable domain: DTGVSQNPRHKITKRGQNVTFRCDPISEHNRLYWYRQTLGQGPEFLTYFQNEAQLEKSRLLSDRFSAERPKGSFSTLEIQRTEQGDSAMYLCASSLTDFLDTEAFFGQGTRLTVV.

The CDR3, as DNA: TGCAGTGCTCCGGACCGAACACGGGACTCCTACGAGCAGTACTTC. Protein sequence: CSAPDRTRDSYEQYF. This chain connects TRBV20-1 to TRBJ2-7; tentative D call: TRBD2 (5 bases). CDR3 size: 15 residues. CDR1 and CDR2 from the germline V gene are DFQATT and SNEGSKA (reference sequence). Trimming pared 5 bases from V and 0 bases from J, leaving 17 bases between.

This clonotype was observed a handful of times. V is TRBV6-5 and J is TRBJ2-2, with D uncertain. V was cut by 5 bases and J by 5 bases, with 12 bases left in between. The CDR3 runs 14 residues. Per the germline V gene, CDR1 is MNHEY and CDR2 is SVGAGI. CDR3 bases: TGTGCCAGCAGTCACTTCGAAGGGACCGGGGAGCTGTTTTTT. Its protein is CASSHFEGTGELFF.

The V call is TRBV25-1, the J call TRBJ2-7, with a tentative D call TRBD1 (6 bases). The CDR3 is 15 amino acids. In germline, CDR1 is MGHDK, CDR2 SYGVNS. Between the trimmed V and J ends, which lost 3 bases and 1 base, there was a span of 13 bases. The CDR3 region is CASSEWTDPSYEQYF. The CDR3 coding sequence is TGTGCCAGCAGTGAGTGGACAGACCCTTCCTACGAGCAGTACTTC.

V usage is TRBV5-1 and J usage is TRBJ2-1; 13 nucleotides agree with TRBD2. The CDR3 loop spans 15 amino acids. CDR1 is SGHRS, CDR2 YFSETQ, per germline. The V gene end was trimmed by 2 bases and the J gene end by 10 bases; junction bases not matched to a gene: 6. CDR3 amino acids: CASSFGLAGAQEQFF. The CDR3 DNA is TGCGCCAGCAGCTTTGGACTAGCGGGGGCCCAAGAGCAGTTCTTC.

As regards this clonotype: At one end, the junction sequence differs from germline, possibly due to a read error. V gene TRBV9 combines with J gene TRBJ2-1; D is ambiguous. This CDR3 has 17 residues. Germline V gene sequence: CDR1 SGDLS, CDR2 YYNGEE. This CDR3 is CASSVAPGSLPYYEQFF. Here the CDR3 DNA reads TGTGCCAGCAGCGTAGCCCCTGGATCTCTGCCCTACTATGAGCAGTTCTTC.

This clonotype has only a few counts. The chain carries TRBV9 and TRBJ1-2; 7 nucleotides align to TRBD1. The V segment lost 3 bases and the J segment 0 bases; nucleotides outside the gene matches: 2. CDR1 is SGDLS and CDR2 is YYNGEE in the germline V gene. This CDR3 comprises 14 residues. CDR3 bases: TGTGCCAGCAGCGCCGGGACAGCTAACTATGGCTACACCTTC. Its translation: CASSAGTANYGYTF.

V gene TRBV4-1 combines with J gene TRBJ2-7; 9 bases align to TRBD1. CDR3 length: 15 residues. Germline V gene lookup returns CDR1 MGHRA and CDR2 YSYEKL. The trim removed 1 base at V and 3 bases at J, leaving 4 bases unmatched. CDR3 sequence reads: CASSQAGTGIYEQYF. The CDR3 bases are TGCGCCAGCAGCCAAGCCGGGACAGGGATCTACGAGCAGTACTTC.

The chain carries TRBV6-2 or TRBV6-3 and TRBJ2-1; maybe TRBD2 (6 bases). CDR1 is MNHEY, CDR2 SVGEGT, per germline. Trimming cost V 7 bases and J 8 bases, with 24 bases left between them. The CDR3 runs 16 residues. The CDR3 DNA reads as TGTGCCAGCACCCGGCCCATGGCGGGGCGCGGTTATGAGCAGTTCTTC. It encodes CASTRPMAGRGYEQFF.

This clonotype occurred a few times. The chain links TRBV5-1 to TRBJ1-1, with D unresolved. CDR1 SGHRS and CDR2 YFSETQ come from the germline V gene. This CDR3 has 13 amino acids. With 0 bases removed from V and 3 bases from J, the gap between germline ends came to 6 bases. The CDR3 protein is CASSLAGHTEAFF. CDR3 nucleotide sequence: TGCGCCAGCAGCTTGGCTGGGCACACTGAAGCTTTCTTT.